Presented here are 17 T cell receptor beta chains from one specimen sequenced in a study of control samples from healthy donors and cancer patients. Method: immunoSEQ multiplex PCR; TCRdb's copy keeps in-frame clones and lacks some. The data show about 130,000 clones, around 90% seen once. The sample taken for sequencing was blood. These receptors were collected from a man aged 18 to 29 in good health.

This chain connects TRBV19 to TRBJ1-4, with D hard to call. In germline, CDR1 is LNHDA, CDR2 SQIVND (reference sequence). The CDR3 extends over 15 amino acids. V lost 7 bases and J 5 bases, leaving 17 bases between the germline ends. CDR3 amino acids: CASTHIPSVNEKLFF. CDR3 bases: TGTGCCAGTACTCATATTCCCTCCGTAAATGAAAAACTGTTTTTT.

This clone was found once. The genes are TRBV25-1 and TRBJ2-7; D may be TRBD1 (5 bases). Germline V gene lookup returns CDR1 MGHDK and CDR2 SYGVNS. The CDR3 sequence is 13 residues long. Trimming took 8 bases from V and 2 from J, leaving 13 bases between them. In DNA form, the CDR3 reads TGTGCCAGCCCCTCTGGGGCCCCCTACGAGCAGTACGTC. It encodes CASPSGAPYEQYV.

The genes are TRBV7-3 and TRBJ2-2, with D unclear. Germline CDR1 SGHTA, CDR2 FQGTGA. The V and J ends lost 1 base and 6 bases respectively, with 3 bases between them. The CDR3 loop spans 12 amino acids. CDR3 sequence (DNA): TGTGCCAGCAGCTTAAGTTCCGGGGAGCTGTTTTTT. Translated: CASSLSSGELFF. Variable domain in full (rest from reference TRBV7-3 and TRBJ2-2): GAGVSQTPSNKVTEKGKYVELRCDPISGHTALYWYRQSLGQGPEFLIYFQGTGAADDSGLPNDRFFAVRPEGSVSTLKIQRTERGDSAVYLCASSLSSGELFFGEGSRLTVL.

The chain links TRBV5-6 to TRBJ2-2; either TRBD1 or TRBD2 may fit D (6 bases each). CDR3 length: 15 residues. Trimming removed 4 bases at V and 1 base at J, with 11 bases between. CDR1 is SGHDT, CDR2 YYEEEE, per germline. CDR3 nucleotides: TGTGCCAGCAGCCAAGGGGGACTGAACACCGGGGAGCTGTTTTTT. Its translation is CASSQGGLNTGELFF.

V and J are TRBV5-3 and TRBJ2-3, with D unresolved. TRBV5-3 is sorted into the ORF group, with uncertain function. The length of the CDR3 is 12 residues. V lost 4 bases to trimming and J lost 6 bases, with 9 bases between them. Here the CDR3 reads CARSPPRDTQYF. For the CDR3, the DNA is TGTGCCAGAAGCCCCCCCAGGGATACGCAGTATTTT.

The chain joins TRBV30 to TRBJ1-2; D is possibly TRBD1 (5 bases). The CDR3 covers 14 residues. V was clipped by 3 bases and J by 3 bases, with 14 bases between them. CDR1 is GTSNPN and CDR2 is SVGIG in the germline V gene (reference sequence). The CDR3 loop is CAWSGLGRDYGYTF. The DNA of the CDR3 is TGTGCCTGGAGCGGCCTGGGCAGGGACTATGGCTACACCTTC.

Only one count was recorded for this clone. The gene calls are TRBV7-2 and TRBJ2-5; a weak D match, TRBD2 (6 bases). CDR3 length: 15 residues. V dropped 5 bases and J dropped 2 bases, with 15 bases sitting between them. Germline V gene data show CDR1 as SGHTA and CDR2 as FQGNSA. CDR3 coding DNA: TGTGCCAGCAGCCAAGAGATCGGGAGACAAGAGACCCAGTACTTC. Protein: CASSQEIGRQETQYF.

V gene TRBV5-1 combines with J gene TRBJ2-6; D is unclear. The CDR3 length is 14 residues. Between the trimmed V and J ends, which lost 3 bases and 1 base, there was a span of 5 bases. The V gene's germline CDR1 is SGHRS and CDR2 YFSETQ. The CDR3 DNA follows: TGCGCCAGCAGCTCCACTTCTGGGGCCAACGTCCTGACTTTC. The encoded protein is CASSSTSGANVLTF.

Only one count was recorded for this clone. The chain carries TRBV30 and TRBJ2-2, with TRBD1 matching over 9 bases. The CDR3 length is 16 residues. Germline CDR1 and CDR2: GTSNPN and SVGIG (reference sequence). The V gene end was trimmed by 4 bases and the J gene end by 7 bases; junction bases not matched to a gene: 13. In DNA form, the CDR3 reads TGTGCCTGGAACTCCGGGACAGGGCTCTATCACGGGGAGCTGTTTTTT. Its translation: CAWNSGTGLYHGELFF.

This chain connects TRBV30 to TRBJ2-1, with D hard to call. Germline CDR1 reads GTSNPN; CDR2 reads SVGIG (reference sequence). The CDR3 sequence is 14 residues long. V lost 0 bases and J 6 bases, leaving 12 bases between the germline ends. The CDR3 spells CAWSVGAGLNEQFF. In DNA form, the CDR3 reads TGTGCCTGGAGTGTTGGAGCTGGGCTCAATGAGCAGTTCTTC. Combining the CDR3 with reference TRBV30 and TRBJ2-1 gives the whole variable domain SQTIHQWPATLVQPVGSPLSLECTVEGTSNPNLYWYRQAAGRGLQLLFYSVGIGQISSEVPQNLSASRPQDRQFILSSKKLLLSDSGFYLCAWSVGAGLNEQFFGPGTRLTVL.

The chain recombines TRBV19 with TRBJ1-2, with no clear D. The CDR3 runs 13 residues. The germline CDR1 and CDR2 sequences are LNHDA and SQIVND (reference sequence). V lost 0 bases, J lost 8 bases, and 10 bases lay in between. CDR3 sequence reads: CASSIDPKWGYTF. The CDR3 DNA reads as TGTGCCAGTAGTATAGATCCGAAATGGGGCTACACCTTC.

This clone came up once. The V and J genes are TRBV30 and TRBJ1-6; TRBD1 might be the D (5 bases). The germline V gene encodes CDR1 GTSNPN and CDR2 SVGIG (reference sequence). This CDR3 region has 13 residues. Trimming pared 2 bases from V and 9 bases from J, leaving 11 bases between. CDR3 sequence (DNA): TGTGCCTGGAGTAGTCAGGGAGGTTCACCCCTCCACTTT. This gives the protein CAWSSQGGSPLHF.

This clone was detected only a few times. V gene TRBV29-1 combines with J gene TRBJ2-3; no clear D. Germline-derived CDR1 and CDR2 are SQVTM and ANQGSEA. V dropped 4 bases and J dropped 0 bases, with 11 bases sitting between them. The CDR3 runs to 14 residues. The CDR3 spells CSVGDSPSTDTQYF. The CDR3 DNA sequence: TGCAGCGTTGGGGATAGCCCCAGCACAGATACGCAGTATTTT.

This sequence joins TRBV7-9 and TRBJ2-5; TRBD2 matches at 11 bases. With V trimmed by 1 base and J by 5 bases, 12 bases remained unmatched. Germline-derived CDR1 and CDR2 are SEHNR and FQNEAQ (reference sequence). This CDR3 is 18 amino acids long. The CDR3 region has the DNA TGTGCCAGCAGCTTAGAATCACCTAGCGGGAGGATTTGGGAGACCCAGTACTTC. As protein: CASSLESPSGRIWETQYF. The variable domain in full, completed from reference TRBV7-9 and TRBJ2-5, reads DTGVSQNPRHKITKRGQNVTFRCDPISEHNRLYWYRQTLGQGPEFLTYFQNEAQLEKSRLLSDRFSAERPKGSFSTLEIQRTEQGDSAMYLCASSLESPSGRIWETQYFGPGTRLLVL.

This clone is a singleton in its sample. The rearrangement links TRBV3-1 (or the pseudogene TRBV3-2) to TRBJ1-6; 7 bases agree with TRBD1. CDR3 size: 15 residues. The germline V gene has CDR1 LGHDT and CDR2 YNNKEL (reference sequence). The junction had 1 base not matched to a gene; V was cut back by 1 base and J by 4 bases. The DNA of the CDR3 is TGTGCCAGCAGCCAAGGGGGACAGTATAATTCACCCCTCCACTTT. It is translated as CASSQGGQYNSPLHF.

The chain combines TRBV5-1 with TRBJ2-7; TRBD1 matches 10 bases. V shed 2 bases and J 8 bases; nucleotides not matched to a gene: 4. CDR1 SGHRS and CDR2 YFSETQ come from the germline V gene. The CDR3 totals 13 residues. The CDR3 nucleotides read TGCGCCAGCAGCTTCGGGACAGGGGATCAGCAGTACGTC. Protein: CASSFGTGDQQYV.

This sequence joins TRBV9 and TRBJ1-2; D gene uncertain. Germline V gene lookup returns CDR1 SGDLS and CDR2 YYNGEE. CDR3 length: 14 amino acids. Trimming cost V 0 bases and J 2 bases, with 8 bases left between them. The CDR3 reads CASSVGEVNYGYTF. In nucleotides, the CDR3 is TGTGCCAGCAGCGTAGGGGAAGTGAACTATGGCTACACCTTC. Supplemented by reference TRBV9 and TRBJ1-2, the full variable domain reads DSGVTQTPKHLITATGQRVTLRCSPRSGDLSVYWYQQSLDQGLQFLIQYYNGEERAKGNILERFSAQQFPDLHSELNLSSLELGDSALYFCASSVGEVNYGYTFGSGTRLTVV.